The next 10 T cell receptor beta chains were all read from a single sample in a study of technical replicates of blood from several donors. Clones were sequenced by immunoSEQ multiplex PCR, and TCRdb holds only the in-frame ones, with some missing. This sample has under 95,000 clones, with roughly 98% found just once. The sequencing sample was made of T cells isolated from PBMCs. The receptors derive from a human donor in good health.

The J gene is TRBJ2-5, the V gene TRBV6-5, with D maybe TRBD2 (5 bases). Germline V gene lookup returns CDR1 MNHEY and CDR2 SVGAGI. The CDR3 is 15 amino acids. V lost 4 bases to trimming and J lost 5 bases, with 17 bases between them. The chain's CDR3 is CASSSSLARWETQYF. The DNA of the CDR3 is TGTGCCAGCAGTTCTAGCCTAGCTAGGTGGGAGACCCAGTACTTC.

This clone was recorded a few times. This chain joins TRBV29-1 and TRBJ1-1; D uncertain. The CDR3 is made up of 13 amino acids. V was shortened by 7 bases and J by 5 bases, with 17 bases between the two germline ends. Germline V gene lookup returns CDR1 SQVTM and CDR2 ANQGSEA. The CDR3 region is CSGSGILGTEAFF. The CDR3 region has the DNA TGCAGCGGTTCGGGGATATTGGGGACTGAAGCTTTCTTT.

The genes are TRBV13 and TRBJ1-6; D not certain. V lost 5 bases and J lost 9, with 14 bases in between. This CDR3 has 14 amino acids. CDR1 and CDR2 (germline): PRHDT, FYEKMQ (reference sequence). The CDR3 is CASSPGVPSSPLHF. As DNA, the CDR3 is TGTGCCAGCAGCCCGGGAGTCCCAAGTTCACCCCTCCACTTT.

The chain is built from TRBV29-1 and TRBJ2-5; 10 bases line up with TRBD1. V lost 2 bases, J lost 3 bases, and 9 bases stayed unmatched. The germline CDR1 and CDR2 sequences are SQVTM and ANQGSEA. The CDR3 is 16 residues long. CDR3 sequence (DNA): TGCAGCGTTGAACCCTGGGACAGGGGACAGAAAGAGACCCAGTACTTC. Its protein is CSVEPWDRGQKETQYF.

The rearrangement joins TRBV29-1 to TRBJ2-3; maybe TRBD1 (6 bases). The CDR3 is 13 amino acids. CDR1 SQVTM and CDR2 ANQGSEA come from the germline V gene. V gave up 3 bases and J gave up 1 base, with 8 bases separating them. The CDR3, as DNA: TGCAGCGTTGATGCAGGGGGCACAGATACGCAGTATTTT. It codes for CSVDAGGTDTQYF.

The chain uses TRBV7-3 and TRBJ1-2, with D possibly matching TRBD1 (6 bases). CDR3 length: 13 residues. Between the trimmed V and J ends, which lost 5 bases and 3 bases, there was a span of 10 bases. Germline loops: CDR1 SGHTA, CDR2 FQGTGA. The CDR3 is CASSGGQHYGYTF. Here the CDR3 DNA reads TGTGCCAGCAGCGGGGGACAACACTATGGCTACACCTTC. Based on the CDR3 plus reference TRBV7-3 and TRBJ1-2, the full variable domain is GAGVSQTPSNKVTEKGKYVELRCDPISGHTALYWYRQSLGQGPEFLIYFQGTGAADDSGLPNDRFFAVRPEGSVSTLKIQRTERGDSAVYLCASSGGQHYGYTFGSGTRLTVV.

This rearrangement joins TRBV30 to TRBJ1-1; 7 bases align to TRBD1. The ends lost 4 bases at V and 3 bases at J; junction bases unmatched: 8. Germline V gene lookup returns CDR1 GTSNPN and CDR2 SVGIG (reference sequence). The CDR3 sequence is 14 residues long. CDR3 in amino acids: CAWTPGQGDTEAFF. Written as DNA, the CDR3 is TGTGCCTGGACTCCCGGGCAGGGGGACACTGAAGCTTTCTTT.

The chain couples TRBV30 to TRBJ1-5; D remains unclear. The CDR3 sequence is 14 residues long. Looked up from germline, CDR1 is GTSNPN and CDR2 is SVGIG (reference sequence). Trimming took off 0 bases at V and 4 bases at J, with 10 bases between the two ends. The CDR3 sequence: CAWSVKIANQPQHF. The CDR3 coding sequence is TGTGCCTGGAGTGTTAAAATAGCAAATCAGCCCCAGCATTTT. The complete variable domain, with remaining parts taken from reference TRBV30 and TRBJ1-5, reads SQTIHQWPATLVQPVGSPLSLECTVEGTSNPNLYWYRQAAGRGLQLLFYSVGIGQISSEVPQNLSASRPQDRQFILSSKKLLLSDSGFYLCAWSVKIANQPQHFGDGTRLSIL.

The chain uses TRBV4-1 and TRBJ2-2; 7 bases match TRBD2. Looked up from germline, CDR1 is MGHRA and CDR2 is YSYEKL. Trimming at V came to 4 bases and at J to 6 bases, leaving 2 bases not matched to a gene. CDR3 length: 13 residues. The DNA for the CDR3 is TGCGCCAGCAGCCGGGGGGGGGCCGGGGAGCTGTTTTTT. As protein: CASSRGGAGELFF.

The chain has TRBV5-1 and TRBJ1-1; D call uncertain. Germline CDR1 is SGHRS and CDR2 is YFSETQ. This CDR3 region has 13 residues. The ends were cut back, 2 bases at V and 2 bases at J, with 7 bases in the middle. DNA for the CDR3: TGCGCCAGCAGCTTACGGGTAAACACTGAAGCTTTCTTT. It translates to CASSLRVNTEAFF.